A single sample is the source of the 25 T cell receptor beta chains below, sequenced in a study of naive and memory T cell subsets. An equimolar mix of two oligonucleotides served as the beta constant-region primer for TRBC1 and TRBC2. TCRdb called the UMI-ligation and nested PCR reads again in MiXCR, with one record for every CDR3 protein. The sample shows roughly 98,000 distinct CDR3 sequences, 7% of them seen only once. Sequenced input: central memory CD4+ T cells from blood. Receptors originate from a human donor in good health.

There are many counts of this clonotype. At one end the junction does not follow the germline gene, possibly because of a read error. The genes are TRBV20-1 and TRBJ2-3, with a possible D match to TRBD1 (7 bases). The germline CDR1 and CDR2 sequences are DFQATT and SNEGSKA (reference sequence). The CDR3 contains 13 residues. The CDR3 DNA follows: TGCAGTGCTCCCCCCCGACAGACAGGGACTTTTGTATTT. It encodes CSAPPRQTGTFVF.

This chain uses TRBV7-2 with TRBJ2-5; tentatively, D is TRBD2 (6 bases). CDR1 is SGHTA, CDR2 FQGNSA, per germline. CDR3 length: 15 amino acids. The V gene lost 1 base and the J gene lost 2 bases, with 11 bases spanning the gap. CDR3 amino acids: CASSLEGLTQETQYF. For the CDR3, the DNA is TGTGCCAGCAGCTTAGAGGGACTGACACAAGAGACCCAGTACTTC.

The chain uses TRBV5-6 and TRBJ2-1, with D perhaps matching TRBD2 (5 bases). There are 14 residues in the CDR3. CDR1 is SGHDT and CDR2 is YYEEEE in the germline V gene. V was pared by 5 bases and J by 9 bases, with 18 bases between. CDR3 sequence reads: CASRPWAAAGEQFF. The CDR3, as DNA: TGTGCCAGCAGGCCTTGGGCCGCGGCGGGTGAGCAGTTCTTC.

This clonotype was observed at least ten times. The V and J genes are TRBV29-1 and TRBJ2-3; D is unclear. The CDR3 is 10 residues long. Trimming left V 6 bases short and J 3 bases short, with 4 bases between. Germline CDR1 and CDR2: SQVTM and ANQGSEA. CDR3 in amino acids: CSVSTDTQYF. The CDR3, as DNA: TGCAGCGTGTCAACAGATACGCAGTATTTT.

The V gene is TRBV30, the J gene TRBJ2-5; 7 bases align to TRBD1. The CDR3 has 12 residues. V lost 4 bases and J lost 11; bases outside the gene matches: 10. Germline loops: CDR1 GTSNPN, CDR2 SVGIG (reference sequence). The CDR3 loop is CAWNKGAAGQYF. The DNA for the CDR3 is TGTGCCTGGAATAAGGGGGCCGCAGGGCAGTACTTC.

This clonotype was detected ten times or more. CDR3 protein: CASSQADSYGYTF. DNA of the CDR3: TGTGCCAGCTCACAGGCCGACAGCTATGGCTACACCTTC. V usage is TRBV18 and J usage is TRBJ1-2, with a tentative D call TRBD1 (5 bases). Germline values: CDR1 KGHSH, CDR2 LQKENI. The V end was cut by 4 bases, the J end by 4 bases, with 10 bases between. The CDR3 runs 13 residues.

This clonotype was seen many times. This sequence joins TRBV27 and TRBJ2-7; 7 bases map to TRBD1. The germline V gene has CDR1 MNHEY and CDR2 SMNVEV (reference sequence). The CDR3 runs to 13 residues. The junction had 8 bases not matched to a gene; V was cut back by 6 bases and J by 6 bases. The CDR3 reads CASRPARTGEQYF. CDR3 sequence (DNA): TGTGCCAGCAGACCCGCGAGGACAGGCGAGCAGTACTTC.

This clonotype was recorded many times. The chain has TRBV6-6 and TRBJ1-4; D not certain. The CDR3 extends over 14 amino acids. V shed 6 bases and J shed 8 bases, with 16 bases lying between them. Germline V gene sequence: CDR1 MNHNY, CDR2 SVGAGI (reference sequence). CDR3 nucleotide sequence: TGTGCCAGCAGCTCGGACCGAGGGAAGGAAAAACTGTTTTTT. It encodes CASSSDRGKEKLFF.

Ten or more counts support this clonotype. This chain's CDR3 is CASSLVGWRDTEAFF. In DNA, the CDR3 is TGTGCCAGCAGCTTAGTAGGCTGGAGGGACACTGAAGCTTTCTTT. This chain links TRBV7-2 with TRBJ1-1; no definite D call. Germline loops: CDR1 SGHTA, CDR2 FQGNSA. The CDR3 is 15 amino acids. The V end lost 1 base, the J end lost 3 bases, and 12 bases lay between the germline ends.

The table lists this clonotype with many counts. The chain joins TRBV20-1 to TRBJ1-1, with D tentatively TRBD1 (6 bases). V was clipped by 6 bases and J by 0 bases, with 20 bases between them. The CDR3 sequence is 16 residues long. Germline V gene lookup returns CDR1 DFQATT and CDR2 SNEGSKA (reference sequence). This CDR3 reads CSADNSRGGLNTEAFF. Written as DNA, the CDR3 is TGCAGTGCCGATAATTCAAGGGGGGGATTGAACACTGAAGCTTTCTTT.

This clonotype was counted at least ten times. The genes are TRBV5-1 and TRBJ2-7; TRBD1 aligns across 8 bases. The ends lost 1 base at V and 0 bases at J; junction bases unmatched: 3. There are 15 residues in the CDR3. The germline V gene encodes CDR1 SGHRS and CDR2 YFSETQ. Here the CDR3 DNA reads TGCGCCAGCAGCTTGCGGACAGGGACCTCCTACGAGCAGTACTTC. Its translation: CASSLRTGTSYEQYF.

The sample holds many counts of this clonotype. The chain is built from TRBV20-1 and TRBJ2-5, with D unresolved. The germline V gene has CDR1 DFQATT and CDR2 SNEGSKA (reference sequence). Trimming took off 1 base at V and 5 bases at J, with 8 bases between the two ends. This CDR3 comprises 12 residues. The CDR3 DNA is TGCAGTGCTAGAGTGGTCCGGGAGACCCAGTACTTC. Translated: CSARVVRETQYF.

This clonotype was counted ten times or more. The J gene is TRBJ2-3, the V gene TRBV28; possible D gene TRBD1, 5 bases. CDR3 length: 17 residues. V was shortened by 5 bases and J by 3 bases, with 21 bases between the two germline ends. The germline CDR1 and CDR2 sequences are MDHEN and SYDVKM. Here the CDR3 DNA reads TGTGCCAGCAGTCTCTTCGTCCGTGGCCAGGGAACAGATACGCAGTATTTT. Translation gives CASSLFVRGQGTDTQYF.

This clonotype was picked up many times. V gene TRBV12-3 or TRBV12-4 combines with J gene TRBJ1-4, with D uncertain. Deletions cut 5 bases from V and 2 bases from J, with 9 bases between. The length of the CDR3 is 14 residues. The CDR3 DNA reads TGTGCCAGCAGTAGACATCAGACTAATGAAAAACTGTTTTTT. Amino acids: CASSRHQTNEKLFF.

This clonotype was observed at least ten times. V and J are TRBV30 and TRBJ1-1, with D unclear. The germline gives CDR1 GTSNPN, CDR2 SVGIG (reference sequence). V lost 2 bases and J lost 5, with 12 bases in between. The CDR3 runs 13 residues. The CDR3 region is CAWSPDPRTEAFF. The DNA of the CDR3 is TGTGCCTGGAGTCCGGACCCCAGGACTGAAGCTTTCTTT. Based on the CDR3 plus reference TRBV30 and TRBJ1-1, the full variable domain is SQTIHQWPATLVQPVGSPLSLECTVEGTSNPNLYWYRQAAGRGLQLLFYSVGIGQISSEVPQNLSASRPQDRQFILSSKKLLLSDSGFYLCAWSPDPRTEAFFGQGTRLTVV.

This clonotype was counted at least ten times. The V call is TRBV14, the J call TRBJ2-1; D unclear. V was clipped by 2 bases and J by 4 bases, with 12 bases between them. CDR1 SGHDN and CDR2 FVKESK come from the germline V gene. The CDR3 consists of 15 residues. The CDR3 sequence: CASSQFVGRYNEQFF. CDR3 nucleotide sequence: TGTGCCAGCAGCCAATTCGTAGGAAGATACAATGAGCAGTTCTTC.

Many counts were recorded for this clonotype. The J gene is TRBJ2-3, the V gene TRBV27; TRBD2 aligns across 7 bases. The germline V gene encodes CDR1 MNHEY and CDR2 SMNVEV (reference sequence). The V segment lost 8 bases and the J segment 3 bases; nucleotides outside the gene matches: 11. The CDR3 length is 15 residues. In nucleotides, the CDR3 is TGTGCCAGCGGAAAGGTAGCGGGCGGTACAGATACGCAGTATTTT. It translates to CASGKVAGGTDTQYF.

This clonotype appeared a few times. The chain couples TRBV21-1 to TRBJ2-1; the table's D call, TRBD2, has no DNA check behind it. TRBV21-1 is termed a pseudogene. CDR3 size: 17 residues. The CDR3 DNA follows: TGTGCCAGCAATTTGCCTTATGGAGGGGAGGTCGACGATGAGCAGTTCTTC. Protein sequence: CASNLPYGGEVDDEQFF.

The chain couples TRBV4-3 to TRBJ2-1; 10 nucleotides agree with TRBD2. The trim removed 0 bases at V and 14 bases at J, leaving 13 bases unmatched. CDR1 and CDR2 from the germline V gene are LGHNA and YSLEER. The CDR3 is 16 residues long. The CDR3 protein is CASSQDRLAGVPREFF. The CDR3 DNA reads TGCGCCAGCAGCCAAGATCGCCTAGCGGGAGTTCCTAGGGAGTTCTTC.

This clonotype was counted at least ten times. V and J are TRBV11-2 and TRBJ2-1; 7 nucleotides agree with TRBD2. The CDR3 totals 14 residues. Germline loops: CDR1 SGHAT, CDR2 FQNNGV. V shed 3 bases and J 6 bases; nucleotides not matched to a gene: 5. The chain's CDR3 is CASSFGGSANEQFF. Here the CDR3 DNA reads TGTGCCAGCAGCTTTGGCGGGAGTGCCAATGAGCAGTTCTTC.

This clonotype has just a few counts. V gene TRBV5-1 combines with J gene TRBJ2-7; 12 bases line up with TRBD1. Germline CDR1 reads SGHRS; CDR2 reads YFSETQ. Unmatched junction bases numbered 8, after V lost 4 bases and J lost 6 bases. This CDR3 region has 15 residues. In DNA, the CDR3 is TGCGCCAGCAGCCCGAAGGGACAGGGGGCAAGCGAGCAGTACTTC. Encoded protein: CASSPKGQGASEQYF. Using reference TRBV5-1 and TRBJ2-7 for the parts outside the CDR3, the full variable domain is KAGVTQTPRYLIKTRGQQVTLSCSPISGHRSVSWYQQTPGQGLQFLFEYFSETQRNKGNFPGRFSGRQFSNSRSEMNVSTLELGDSALYLCASSPKGQGASEQYFGPGTRLTVT.

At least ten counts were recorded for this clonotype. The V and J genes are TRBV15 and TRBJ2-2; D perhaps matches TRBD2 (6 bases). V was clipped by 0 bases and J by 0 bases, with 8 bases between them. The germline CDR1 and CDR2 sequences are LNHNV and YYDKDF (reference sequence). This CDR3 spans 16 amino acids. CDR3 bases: TGTGCCACCAGCAGAGACCCGGGGGCGAACACCGGGGAGCTGTTTTTT. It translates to CATSRDPGANTGELFF.

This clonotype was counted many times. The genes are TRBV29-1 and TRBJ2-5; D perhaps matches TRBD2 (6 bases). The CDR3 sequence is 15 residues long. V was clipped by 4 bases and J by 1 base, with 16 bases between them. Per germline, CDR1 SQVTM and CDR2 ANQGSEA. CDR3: CSVGGVGGVQETQYF. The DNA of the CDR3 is TGCAGCGTTGGAGGAGTTGGAGGGGTCCAAGAGACCCAGTACTTC.

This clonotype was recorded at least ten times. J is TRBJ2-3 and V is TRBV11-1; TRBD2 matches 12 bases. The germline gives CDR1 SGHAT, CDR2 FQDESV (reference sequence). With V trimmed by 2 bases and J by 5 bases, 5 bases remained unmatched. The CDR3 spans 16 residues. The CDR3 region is CASSLRLAGAEDTQYF. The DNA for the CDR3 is TGTGCCAGCAGCTTACGACTAGCGGGAGCGGAAGATACGCAGTATTTT. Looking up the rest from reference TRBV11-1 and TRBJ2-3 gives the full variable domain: EAEVAQSPRYKITEKSQAVAFWCDPISGHATLYWYRQILGQGPELLVQFQDESVVDDSQLPKDRFSAERLKGVDSTLKIQPAELGDSAMYLCASSLRLAGAEDTQYFGPGTRLTVL.

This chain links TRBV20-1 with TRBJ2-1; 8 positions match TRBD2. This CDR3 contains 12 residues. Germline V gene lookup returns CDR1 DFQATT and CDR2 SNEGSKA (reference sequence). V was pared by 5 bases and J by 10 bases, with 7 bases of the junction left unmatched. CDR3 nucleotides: TGCAGTGCTTCGATAGCGGGACGGGAGCAGTTCTTC. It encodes CSASIAGREQFF.